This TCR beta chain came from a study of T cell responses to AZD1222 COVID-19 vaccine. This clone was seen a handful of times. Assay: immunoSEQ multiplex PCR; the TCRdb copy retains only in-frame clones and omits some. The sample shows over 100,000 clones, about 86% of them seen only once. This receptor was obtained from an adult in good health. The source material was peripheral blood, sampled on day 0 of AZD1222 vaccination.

The CDR3 coding sequence is TGTGCCTGGAGTAAACAGGACAGCAAAAACATTCAGTACTTC. Amino acid sequence: CAWSKQDSKNIQYF. The chain is built from TRBV30 and TRBJ2-4; maybe TRBD1 (6 bases). The ends were cut back, 2 bases at V and 3 bases at J, with 11 bases in the middle. Germline V gene data show CDR1 as GTSNPN and CDR2 as SVGIG (reference sequence). CDR3 length equals 14 residues.